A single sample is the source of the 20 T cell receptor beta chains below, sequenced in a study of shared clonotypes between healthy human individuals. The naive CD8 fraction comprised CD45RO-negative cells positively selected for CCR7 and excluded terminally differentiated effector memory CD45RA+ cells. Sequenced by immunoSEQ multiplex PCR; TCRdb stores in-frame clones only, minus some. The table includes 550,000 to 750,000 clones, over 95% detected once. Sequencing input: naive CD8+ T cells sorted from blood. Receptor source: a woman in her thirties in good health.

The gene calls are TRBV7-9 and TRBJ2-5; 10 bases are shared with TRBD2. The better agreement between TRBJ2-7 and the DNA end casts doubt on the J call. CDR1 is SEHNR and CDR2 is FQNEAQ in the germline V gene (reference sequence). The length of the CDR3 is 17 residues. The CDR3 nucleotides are TGTGCCAGCAGCTTATCTAGCGGGAGCGCCCCAACCTACGAGCAGTACTTC. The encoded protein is CASSLSSGSAPTYEQYF.

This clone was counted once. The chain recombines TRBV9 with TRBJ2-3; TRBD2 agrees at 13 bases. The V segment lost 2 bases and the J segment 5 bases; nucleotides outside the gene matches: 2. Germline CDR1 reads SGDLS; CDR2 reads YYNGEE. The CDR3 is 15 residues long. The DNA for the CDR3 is TGTGCCAGCAGCGTTAGACTAGCGGGAGGAGATACGCAGTATTTT. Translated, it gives CASSVRLAGGDTQYF.

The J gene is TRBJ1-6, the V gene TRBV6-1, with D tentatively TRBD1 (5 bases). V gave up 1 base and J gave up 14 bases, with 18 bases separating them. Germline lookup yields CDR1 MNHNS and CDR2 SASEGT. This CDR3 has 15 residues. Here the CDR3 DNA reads TGTGCCAGCAGTGAAGGTCAGGGCCCCTTCGGATCCCTCCACTTT. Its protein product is CASSEGQGPFGSLHF.

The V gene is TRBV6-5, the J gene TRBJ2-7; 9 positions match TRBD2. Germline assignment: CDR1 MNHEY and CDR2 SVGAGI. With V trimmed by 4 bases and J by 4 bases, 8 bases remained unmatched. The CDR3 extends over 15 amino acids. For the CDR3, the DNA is TGTGCCAGCAGTTCGATGATAGCGGGAGAGTACGAGCAGTACTTC. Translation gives CASSSMIAGEYEQYF.

The CDR3 sequence: CASSLAQVQETQYF. For the CDR3, the DNA is TGTGCCAGCAGTTTGGCGCAGGTTCAAGAGACCCAGTACTTC. The rearrangement uses TRBV28 and TRBJ2-5, with unresolved D. The CDR3 is 14 residues long. CDR1 MDHEN and CDR2 SYDVKM come from the germline V gene. Trimming took off 3 bases at V and 2 bases at J, with 10 bases between the two ends.

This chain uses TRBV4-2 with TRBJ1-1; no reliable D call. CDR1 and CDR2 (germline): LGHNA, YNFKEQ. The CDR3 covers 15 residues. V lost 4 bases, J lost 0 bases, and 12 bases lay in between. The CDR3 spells CASSRVSSMNTEAFF. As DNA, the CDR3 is TGTGCCAGCAGCCGGGTTAGCTCTATGAACACTGAAGCTTTCTTT.

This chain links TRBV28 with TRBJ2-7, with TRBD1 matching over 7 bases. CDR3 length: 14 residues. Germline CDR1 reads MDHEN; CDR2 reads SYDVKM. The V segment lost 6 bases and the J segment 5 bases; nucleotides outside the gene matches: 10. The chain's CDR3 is CASRVTTGNHEQYF. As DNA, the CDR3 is TGTGCCAGCAGGGTAACGACAGGGAACCACGAGCAGTACTTC.

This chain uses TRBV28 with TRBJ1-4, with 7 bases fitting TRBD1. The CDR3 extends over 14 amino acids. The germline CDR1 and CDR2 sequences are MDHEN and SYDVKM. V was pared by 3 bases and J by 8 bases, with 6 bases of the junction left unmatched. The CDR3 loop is CASSFDRENEKLFF. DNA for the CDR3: TGTGCCAGCAGTTTTGACAGGGAAAACGAAAAACTGTTTTTT.

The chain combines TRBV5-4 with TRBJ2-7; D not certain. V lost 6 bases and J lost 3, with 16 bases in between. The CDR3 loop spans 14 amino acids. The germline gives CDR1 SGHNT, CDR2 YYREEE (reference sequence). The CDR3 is CASTPDGNSYEQYF. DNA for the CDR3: TGTGCCAGCACCCCGGACGGAAATAGCTACGAGCAGTACTTC.

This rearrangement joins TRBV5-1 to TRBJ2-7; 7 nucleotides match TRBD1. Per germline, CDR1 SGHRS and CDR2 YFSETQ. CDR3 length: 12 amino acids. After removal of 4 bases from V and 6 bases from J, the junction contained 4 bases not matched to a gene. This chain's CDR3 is CASSPTGVEQYF. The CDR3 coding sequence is TGCGCCAGCAGCCCCACAGGGGTCGAGCAGTACTTC. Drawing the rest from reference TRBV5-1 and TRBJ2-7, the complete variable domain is KAGVTQTPRYLIKTRGQQVTLSCSPISGHRSVSWYQQTPGQGLQFLFEYFSETQRNKGNFPGRFSGRQFSNSRSEMNVSTLELGDSALYLCASSPTGVEQYFGPGTRLTVT.

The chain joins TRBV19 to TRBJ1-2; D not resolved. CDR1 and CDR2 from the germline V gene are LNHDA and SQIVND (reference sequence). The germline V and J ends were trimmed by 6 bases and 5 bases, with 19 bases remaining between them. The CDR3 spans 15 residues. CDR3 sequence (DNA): TGTGCCAGTAGCGAGCGATCACACGGAGCGTATGGCTACACCTTC. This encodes CASSERSHGAYGYTF. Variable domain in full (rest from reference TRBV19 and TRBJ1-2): DGGITQSPKYLFRKEGQNVTLSCEQNLNHDAMYWYRQDPGQGLRLIYYSQIVNDFQKGDIAEGYSVSREKKESFPLTVTSAQKNPTAFYLCASSERSHGAYGYTFGSGTRLTVV.

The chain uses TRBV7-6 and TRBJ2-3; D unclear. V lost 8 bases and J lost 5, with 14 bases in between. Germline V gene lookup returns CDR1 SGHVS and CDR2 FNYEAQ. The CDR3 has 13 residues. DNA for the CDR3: TGTGCCAGCGGGCGTGGGGTCGGAGATACGCAGTATTTT. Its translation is CASGRGVGDTQYF.

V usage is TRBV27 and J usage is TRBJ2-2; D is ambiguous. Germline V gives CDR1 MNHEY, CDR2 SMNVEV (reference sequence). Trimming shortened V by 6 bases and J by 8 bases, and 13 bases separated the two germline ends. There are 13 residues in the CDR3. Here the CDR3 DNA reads TGTGCCAGCAGGCACGGGTTATCTGGGGAGCTGTTTTTT. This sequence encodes CASRHGLSGELFF.

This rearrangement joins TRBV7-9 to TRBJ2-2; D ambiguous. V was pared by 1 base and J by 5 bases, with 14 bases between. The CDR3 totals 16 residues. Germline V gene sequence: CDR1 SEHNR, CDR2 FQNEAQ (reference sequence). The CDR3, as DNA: TGTGCCAGCAGCTTAGGGTGGGCGGTACGGACCGGGGAGCTGTTTTTT. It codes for CASSLGWAVRTGELFF.

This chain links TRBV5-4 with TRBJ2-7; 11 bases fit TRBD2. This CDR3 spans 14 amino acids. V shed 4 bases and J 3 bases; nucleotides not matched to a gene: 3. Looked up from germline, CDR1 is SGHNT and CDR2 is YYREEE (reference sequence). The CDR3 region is CASSEGLAVYEQYF. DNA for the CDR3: TGTGCCAGCAGCGAGGGACTAGCGGTCTACGAGCAGTACTTC.

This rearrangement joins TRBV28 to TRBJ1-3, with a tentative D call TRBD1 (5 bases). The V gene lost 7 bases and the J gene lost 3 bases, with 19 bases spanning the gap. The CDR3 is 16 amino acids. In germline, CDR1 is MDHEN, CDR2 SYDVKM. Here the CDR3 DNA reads TGTGCCAGCACCGGGGCAGGGAGAGTAATTGGAAACACCATATATTTT. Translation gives CASTGAGRVIGNTIYF.

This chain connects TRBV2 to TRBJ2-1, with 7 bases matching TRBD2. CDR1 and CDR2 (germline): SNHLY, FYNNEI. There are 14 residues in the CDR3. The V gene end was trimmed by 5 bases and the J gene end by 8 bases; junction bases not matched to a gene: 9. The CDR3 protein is CASSFPGGLDEQFF. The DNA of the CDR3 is TGTGCCAGCAGTTTCCCGGGGGGTTTGGATGAGCAGTTCTTC.

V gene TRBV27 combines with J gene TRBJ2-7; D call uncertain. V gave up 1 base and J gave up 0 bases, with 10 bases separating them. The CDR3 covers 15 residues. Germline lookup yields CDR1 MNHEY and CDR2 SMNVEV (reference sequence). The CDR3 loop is CASSLLYSSSYEQYF. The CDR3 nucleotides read TGTGCCAGCAGTTTATTGTACTCTTCCTCCTACGAGCAGTACTTC.

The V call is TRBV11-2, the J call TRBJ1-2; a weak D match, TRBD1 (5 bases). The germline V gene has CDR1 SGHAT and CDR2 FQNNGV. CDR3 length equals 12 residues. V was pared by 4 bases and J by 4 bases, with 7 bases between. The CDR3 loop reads CASSSDSYGYTF. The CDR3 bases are TGTGCCAGCAGCTCAGACAGCTATGGCTACACCTTC.

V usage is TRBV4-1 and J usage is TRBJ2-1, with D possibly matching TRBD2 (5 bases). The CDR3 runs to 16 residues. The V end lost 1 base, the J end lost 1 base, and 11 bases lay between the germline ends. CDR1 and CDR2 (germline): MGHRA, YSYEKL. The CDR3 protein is CASSQGGVRSYNEQFF. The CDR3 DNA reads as TGCGCCAGCAGCCAAGGGGGAGTCCGTTCCTACAATGAGCAGTTCTTC.